A selection of T cell receptor beta chains follows, all from one sample in a study of PD-L1 blockade in urothelial cancer. Here immunoSEQ multiplex PCR was the method, and the copy in TCRdb shows in-frame clones only, minus some. Among roughly 39,000 clones listed, roughly 89% were seen once. Sequences were derived from PBMCs, sampled around atezolizumab (anti-PD-L1) treatment. The receptors derive from a man in his fifties or sixties with urothelial cancer. Both conserved end residues are part of each CDR3. D genes are given only for firm matches.

TRBV6-4	NA	TRBJ2-1	CASSEGSSSYNEQFF
TRBV5-1	NA	TRBJ2-7	CASSFRPSAGLTPLEQYF
TRBV19	TRBD1	TRBJ2-7	CASSTGGEQYF
TRBV5-1	NA	TRBJ2-3	CASRAEADTQYF
TRBV9	TRBD1	TRBJ2-7	CASSVGQGAFYEQYF
TRBV9	TRBD1	TRBJ2-5	CASSSGGKETQYF
TRBV5-4	TRBD1	TRBJ2-7	CASSIDRESEQYF
TRBV14	TRBD1	TRBJ2-3	CASSQRTGGTDTQYF
TRBV7-2	TRBD2	TRBJ2-5	CASSLGAGGRMETQYF
TRBV10-3	NA	TRBJ2-7	CAISESSGNDYEQYF
TRBV11-3	NA	TRBJ1-1	CASSLDPTNTEAFF
TRBV27	TRBD2	TRBJ2-2	CASSSPGTRFPGELFF
TRBV19	NA	TRBJ1-4	CASSIGGAVEKLFF
TRBV10-3	NA	TRBJ2-7	CAISERGTIYEQYF
TRBV2	NA	TRBJ1-1	CASRAMGGGTEAFF
TRBV4-3	TRBD1	TRBJ1-4	CASSQGTGSEKLFF
TRBV28	TRBD1	TRBJ1-1	CASSSRWTGMRTEAFF
TRBV7-3	NA	TRBJ2-3	CASTSSGTGDTQYF
TRBV6-5	NA	TRBJ1-2	CASSTGFGYTF
TRBV19	TRBD1	TRBJ1-2	CASSVNRGSGYTF
TRBV18	NA	TRBJ1-4	CASSEGATNEKLFF
TRBV28	NA	TRBJ2-1	CASSRGKRQSYNEQFF
TRBV5-1	TRBD2	TRBJ2-3	CASSAGGSGLADTQYF
TRBV6-5	TRBD2	TRBJ2-3	CASSPPGGIADTQYF
TRBV7-2	TRBD1	TRBJ1-5	CASSLTGGAQPQHF
TRBV28	TRBD2	TRBJ2-7	CATRGEGYEQYF